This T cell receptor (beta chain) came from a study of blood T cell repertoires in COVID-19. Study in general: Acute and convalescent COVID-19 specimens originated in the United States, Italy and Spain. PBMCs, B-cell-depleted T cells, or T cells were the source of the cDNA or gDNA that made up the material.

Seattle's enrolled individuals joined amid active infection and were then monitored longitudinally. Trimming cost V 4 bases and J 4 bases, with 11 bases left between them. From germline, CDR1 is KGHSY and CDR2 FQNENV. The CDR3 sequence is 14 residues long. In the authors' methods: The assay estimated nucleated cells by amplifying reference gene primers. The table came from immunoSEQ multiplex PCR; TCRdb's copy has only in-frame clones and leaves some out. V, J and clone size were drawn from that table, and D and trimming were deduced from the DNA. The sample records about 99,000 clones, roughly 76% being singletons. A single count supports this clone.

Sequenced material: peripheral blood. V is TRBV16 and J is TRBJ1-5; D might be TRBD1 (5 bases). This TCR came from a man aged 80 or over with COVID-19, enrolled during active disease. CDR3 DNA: TGTGCCAGCAGCCGGGACTGGAGGAATCAGCCCCAGCATTTT. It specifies CASSRDWRNQPQHF.